Sequencing of this TCR beta chain was carried out in a study of beta chain features in type 1 diabetes. This clone was observed a few times. Every bit of the isolated RNA underwent reverse transcription, so sequencing read expressed TCRB transcripts. Clones were read by immunoSEQ multiplex PCR, and TCRdb kept only the in-frame ones, dropping some. The table includes about 290,000 clones, roughly 8% detected once. The V segment lost 4 bases and the J segment 1 base; nucleotides outside the gene matches: 5. Looked up from germline, CDR1 is SGHRS and CDR2 is YFSETQ. The CDR3 extends over 17 amino acids. This chain connects TRBV5-1 to TRBJ2-2, with 12 bases identical to TRBD2. The source of this sequence is a woman aged 18-30 years in good health. Sequenced: central memory CD4+ T cells from blood. CDR3: CASSVGTSGLNTGELFF. The CDR3 nucleotides are TGCGCCAGCAGCGTAGGGACTAGCGGGTTGAACACCGGGGAGCTGTTTTTT.